These 3 T cell receptor beta chains originate from one sample sequenced in a study of control samples from healthy donors and cancer patients. Using immunoSEQ multiplex PCR, the repertoire was profiled, and TCRdb retains in-frame clones only, with some absent. The sample gives 70,000 to 85,000 clones, approximately 82% of which show up once; around a tenth is in the top ten. The material sequenced was PBMCs. The receptors derive from a man aged 55 to 70 with head and neck cancer.

The chain is built from TRBV11-1 and TRBJ2-5, with 14 bases that match TRBD2. Germline V gene sequence: CDR1 SGHAT, CDR2 FQDESV (reference sequence). V shed 5 bases and J 5 bases; nucleotides not matched to a gene: 4. This CDR3 has 15 residues. Here the CDR3 DNA reads TGTGCCAGCAGCACGGGACTAGCGGGAGCCGAGACCCAGTACTTC. Amino acid sequence: CASSTGLAGAETQYF.

The sample holds one count of this clone. V gene TRBV7-8 combines with J gene TRBJ1-5, with D perhaps matching TRBD1 (5 bases). Trimming shortened V by 4 bases and J by 0 bases, and 10 bases separated the two germline ends. The germline V gene has CDR1 SGHVS and CDR2 FQNEAQ. CDR3 length: 15 amino acids. The CDR3 DNA reads TGTGCCAGCAGCTCGGGACTTGATAGCAATCAGCCCCAGCATTTT. Translating it yields CASSSGLDSNQPQHF.

The J gene is TRBJ1-2, the V gene TRBV28; 7 nucleotides align to TRBD1. Germline CDR1 reads MDHEN; CDR2 reads SYDVKM. The CDR3 covers 15 residues. Germline trimming cut 5 bases from V and 0 bases from J; bases unmatched to any gene: 6. CDR3 in amino acids: CASSTPGGPNYGYTF. The CDR3 nucleotides read TGTGCCAGCAGTACACCAGGGGGGCCTAACTATGGCTACACCTTC.